Each of the 8 T cell receptor beta chains below was sequenced from the same sample in a study of cytomegalovirus exposure and HLA in healthy donors. Sequenced by immunoSEQ multiplex PCR; TCRdb stores in-frame clones only, minus some. The table records a few hundred thousand clones, over 70% of them present only once. Material for sequencing was PBMCs. The receptors here all came from a woman aged 25 to 39 in good health and CMV-seropositive.

This clone was observed once. The rearrangement uses TRBV27 and TRBJ1-2, with 8 bases aligning to TRBD1. Looked up from germline, CDR1 is MNHEY and CDR2 is SMNVEV (reference sequence). The CDR3 contains 16 residues. V dropped 5 bases and J dropped 2; count of bases not matched to a gene: 10. Written as DNA, the CDR3 is TGTGCCAGCAGTCCGACAGGGGCAAATATAAACTATGGCTACACCTTC. Residues: CASSPTGANINYGYTF.

This clone was found many times. At the DNA level, this CDR3 is encoded by other sequences in the same sample as well. This rearrangement joins TRBV6-5 to TRBJ1-5, with D possibly matching TRBD1 (5 bases). CDR1 MNHEY and CDR2 SVGAGI come from the germline V gene. This CDR3 is built from 14 residues. The V end was cut by 5 bases, the J end by 7 bases, with 15 bases between. CDR3 nucleotide sequence: TGTGCCAGCAGTCGGGACCGAGGAAACCAGCCCCAGCATTTT. Its translation is CASSRDRGNQPQHF.

This clone has only a few counts. A much larger clonotype is one base distant, so this may be a read error. The chain uses TRBV25-1 and TRBJ1-5; D unresolved. In germline, CDR1 is MGHDK, CDR2 SYGVNS. The CDR3 totals 13 residues. The ends were cut back, 2 bases at V and 2 bases at J, with 4 bases in the middle. The DNA for the CDR3 is TGTGCCAGCAGTGAAAGGGGCAATCAGCCCCAGCATTTT. Translating it yields CASSERGNQPQHF.

The rearrangement uses TRBV7-9 and TRBJ2-1; D perhaps matches TRBD2 (5 bases). The CDR3 consists of 15 residues. V lost 6 bases and J 3 bases, leaving 15 bases between the germline ends. Germline V CDR1 and CDR2: SEHNR, FQNEAQ (reference sequence). CDR3 amino acids: CASRITSLSYNEQFF. DNA for the CDR3: TGTGCCAGCAGGATAACTAGTCTCAGCTACAATGAGCAGTTCTTC.

The chain is built from TRBV7-9 and TRBJ2-3, with D perhaps assigned TRBD1 or TRBD2 (5 bases each). V gave up 5 bases and J gave up 6 bases, with 9 bases separating them. CDR3 length: 12 residues. The germline V gene has CDR1 SEHNR and CDR2 FQNEAQ (reference sequence). The CDR3 DNA sequence: TGTGCCAGCAGCCCCAGGGAGGATACGCAGTATTTT. Encoded protein: CASSPREDTQYF.

J is TRBJ2-2 and V is TRBV29-1; TRBD2 matches 9 bases. This CDR3 is 17 amino acids long. The V and J ends lost 2 bases and 3 bases, in that order; junction bases with no gene match: 10. Germline CDR1 and CDR2: SQVTM and ANQGSEA. This CDR3 reads CSVERASGVHDTGELFF. The CDR3 coding sequence is TGCAGCGTTGAAAGGGCTAGCGGGGTTCACGACACCGGGGAGCTGTTTTTT.

This chain uses TRBV28 with TRBJ2-5; maybe TRBD1 (5 bases). The V gene's germline CDR1 is MDHEN and CDR2 SYDVKM. V lost 3 bases and J 5 bases, leaving 13 bases between the germline ends. This CDR3 has 14 amino acids. The CDR3 here is CASSFDQGSETQYF. The CDR3 nucleotides read TGTGCCAGCAGTTTTGACCAGGGTTCGGAGACCCAGTACTTC.

This chain connects TRBV6-5 to TRBJ2-5, with 7 bases identical to TRBD2. After removal of 2 bases from V and 2 bases from J, the junction contained 8 bases not matched to a gene. This CDR3 comprises 16 residues. Germline V gives CDR1 MNHEY, CDR2 SVGAGI. This CDR3 reads CASSYTRTSGQETQYF. The CDR3 DNA follows: TGTGCCAGCAGTTACACGCGGACTAGTGGGCAAGAGACCCAGTACTTC.